The 31 T cell receptor beta chains reported below all come from one sample, sequenced in a study of beta chain features in type 1 diabetes. Whole-study findings and limits: Shorter TCRB CDR3s, moderately but significantly so, marked every one of the four CD4+ subsets in Type 1 diabetes patients.

Every bit of the isolated RNA underwent reverse transcription, so sequencing read expressed TCRB transcripts. The repertoire was sequenced with immunoSEQ multiplex PCR; TCRdb's copy has only in-frame clones and lacks some. In the table there are about 28,000 clones, around three fifths of which are singletons. These receptors lack a known antigen. The material sequenced was Tregs from blood. The receptors were sampled from a woman aged 18-29 years with type 1 diabetes.

The gene calls are TRBV6-5 and TRBJ1-6, with D perhaps matching TRBD1 (5 bases). Trimming took off 2 bases at V and 9 bases at J, with 14 bases between the two ends. Germline-derived CDR1 and CDR2 are MNHEY and SVGAGI. The CDR3 length is 15 residues. The CDR3 DNA follows: TGTGCCAGCAGTTACACCCTAGGGGAGGGTTCACCCCTCCACTTT. Translated: CASSYTLGEGSPLHF.

This chain's CDR3 is CASSYVRTSGRGGVSV. The CDR3 DNA reads TGTGCCAGCAGTTACGTGCGGACTAGCGGGAGGGGGGGGGTATCGGTC. The genes are TRBV6-6 and TRBJ2-7, with 15 positions matching TRBD2. The CDR3 totals 16 residues. Germline values: CDR1 MNHNY, CDR2 SVGAGI (reference sequence).

V gene TRBV19 combines with J gene TRBJ2-7; 7 bases fit TRBD2. Per germline, CDR1 LNHDA and CDR2 SQIVND (reference sequence). Trimming at V came to 3 bases and at J to 1 base, leaving 12 bases not matched to a gene. The CDR3 runs to 17 residues. The CDR3 region has the DNA TGTGCCAGTAGTATTGGGCACCGGGACTACAAGTCCTACGAGCAGTACTTC. Translating gives CASSIGHRDYKSYEQYF.

This clone was found a few times. The V and J genes are TRBV5-6 and TRBJ2-3, with TRBD2 matching over 9 bases. V was clipped by 4 bases and J by 3 bases; unmatched bases: 9. The germline CDR1 and CDR2 sequences are SGHDT and YYEEEE. The CDR3 is 16 amino acids. CDR3 in DNA: TGTGCCAGCAGCCTCAGGACTAGCGCAACTACAGATACGCAGTATTTT. Its translation is CASSLRTSATTDTQYF.

The rearrangement uses TRBV29-1 and TRBJ2-2; 7 bases align to TRBD1. Germline assignment: CDR1 SQVTM and CDR2 ANQGSEA. V lost 6 bases to trimming and J lost 5 bases; unmatched junction nucleotides: 6. This CDR3 has 13 residues. CDR3 bases: TGCAGCGTGAGACAGGGATGGACCGGGGAGCTGTTTTTT. This gives the protein CSVRQGWTGELFF.

This chain links TRBV9 with TRBJ2-3; unclear D gene. The CDR3 runs to 12 residues. V lost 1 base and J lost 9, with 9 bases in between. In germline, CDR1 is SGDLS, CDR2 YYNGEE. Here the CDR3 reads CASSVNRGTQYF. The CDR3 DNA is TGTGCCAGCAGCGTAAACCGCGGCACGCAGTATTTT.

This clone was recorded once. The chain has TRBV6-5 and TRBJ2-3, with D possibly being TRBD2 (5 bases). The CDR3 spans 13 residues. Germline CDR1 MNHEY, CDR2 SVGAGI. V dropped 5 bases and J dropped 10 bases, with 16 bases sitting between them. The CDR3 nucleotides read TGTGCCAGCAGTGAAGGTTACCAGCGGCCGCAGTATTTT. Translated, it gives CASSEGYQRPQYF.

V gene TRBV30 combines with J gene TRBJ2-1, with 7 bases lining up with TRBD1. Germline loops: CDR1 GTSNPN, CDR2 SVGIG (reference sequence). V dropped 0 bases and J dropped 10; count of bases not matched to a gene: 6. CDR3 length: 13 residues. This chain's CDR3 is CAWSVNRGREQFF. In DNA form, the CDR3 reads TGTGCCTGGAGTGTTAACAGGGGAAGGGAGCAGTTCTTC.

This clone was counted a few times. The chain carries TRBV18 and TRBJ1-5, with a possible D match to TRBD1 (5 bases). The length of the CDR3 is 15 residues. V lost 4 bases to trimming and J lost 7 bases, with 17 bases between them. Germline V gene data show CDR1 as KGHSH and CDR2 as LQKENI. The CDR3 loop is CASSLLPGGDQPQHF. In DNA, the CDR3 is TGTGCCAGCTCACTCCTGCCGGGAGGGGACCAGCCCCAGCATTTT.

The chain recombines TRBV6-1 with TRBJ1-5; D not resolved. CDR3 length equals 14 residues. The V end was cut by 2 bases, the J end by 5 bases, with 10 bases between. CDR1 is MNHNS and CDR2 is SASEGT in the germline V gene. The CDR3, as DNA: TGTGCCAGCAGTGAACGGAGAGGCTATCAGCCCCAGCATTTT. As protein: CASSERRGYQPQHF.

The genes are TRBV4-3 and TRBJ2-1; 11 nucleotides line up with TRBD2. J was trimmed by 7 bases and V by 1 base; bases with no gene match: 6. Germline V CDR1 and CDR2: LGHNA, YSLEER. The CDR3 totals 16 residues. DNA of the CDR3: TGCGCCAGCAGCCAAGTGGCTAGCGGGAGGTGGAATGAGCAGTTCTTC. It yields the protein CASSQVASGRWNEQFF.

CDR3 sequence reads: CASSAGTANTEAFF. In DNA, the CDR3 is TGTGCCAGCAGCGCGGGGACAGCGAACACTGAAGCTTTCTTT. The chain links TRBV28 to TRBJ1-1; 7 nucleotides agree with TRBD1. The CDR3 length is 14 residues. Germline V gene sequence: CDR1 MDHEN, CDR2 SYDVKM. The V and J ends lost 6 bases and 1 base, in that order; junction bases with no gene match: 5. The full variable domain, completed using reference TRBV28 and TRBJ1-1, is DVKVTQSSRYLVKRTGEKVFLECVQDMDHENMFWYRQDPGLGLRLIYFSYDVKMKEKGDIPEGYSVSREKKERFSLILESASTNQTSMYLCASSAGTANTEAFFGQGTRLTVV.

The chain combines TRBV18 with TRBJ1-4; 8 positions match TRBD1. V lost 2 bases to trimming and J lost 1 base; unmatched junction nucleotides: 3. The CDR3 is 16 amino acids. The germline V gene encodes CDR1 KGHSH and CDR2 LQKENI. CDR3 sequence: CASSPSTGETNEKLFF. As DNA, the CDR3 is TGTGCCAGCTCACCATCGACAGGGGAAACTAATGAAAAACTGTTTTTT.

The chain couples TRBV30 to TRBJ1-1; TRBD1 is a possible D gene (6 bases). The CDR3 covers 16 residues. V lost 2 bases and J 5 bases, leaving 21 bases between the germline ends. Germline values: CDR1 GTSNPN, CDR2 SVGIG (reference sequence). Written as DNA, the CDR3 is TGTGCCTGGAGTAACCTACTTACAGGGTTTGGAACTGAAGCTTTCTTT. Translation gives CAWSNLLTGFGTEAFF.

The chain uses TRBV5-4 and TRBJ2-7, with 11 bases aligning to TRBD2. Trimming at V came to 1 base and at J to 6 bases, leaving 3 bases not matched to a gene. The CDR3 extends over 14 amino acids. The V gene's germline CDR1 is SGHNT and CDR2 YYREEE (reference sequence). The CDR3 region is CASSLWLAGGEQYV. The CDR3 bases are TGTGCCAGCAGCTTGTGGCTAGCGGGAGGCGAGCAGTACGTC.

V gene TRBV28 combines with J gene TRBJ2-1; 7 bases line up with TRBD2. Germline V CDR1 and CDR2: MDHEN, SYDVKM. Germline trimming cut 3 bases from V and 8 bases from J; bases unmatched to any gene: 7. The CDR3 extends over 14 amino acids. CDR3 sequence (DNA): TGTGCCAGCAGTTTGGGCGGGAGTATCCATGAGCAGTTCTTC. The encoded protein is CASSLGGSIHEQFF.

The V and J genes are TRBV19 and TRBJ1-2; 11 bases are shared with TRBD1. Looked up from germline, CDR1 is LNHDA and CDR2 is SQIVND (reference sequence). The CDR3 totals 13 residues. V shed 4 bases, J shed 8 bases, and the junction held 3 bases outside the gene matches. The CDR3 sequence: CASSNRDRGGYTF. The CDR3 DNA follows: TGTGCCAGTAGTAACCGGGACAGGGGGGGCTACACCTTC.

The CDR3 region is CASSYRWNTGELFF. DNA of the CDR3: TGTGCCAGCAGTTACCGGTGGAACACCGGGGAGCTGTTTTTT. V gene TRBV6-5 combines with J gene TRBJ2-2; D gene uncertain. The CDR3 covers 14 residues. Trimming stripped 2 bases from V and 1 base from J, with 5 bases between. The germline V gene has CDR1 MNHEY and CDR2 SVGAGI.

The rearrangement uses TRBV6-6 and TRBJ2-3, with 7 bases fitting TRBD2. V trimming: 0 bases; J trimming: 5 bases; junction bases outside the gene matches: 5. CDR1 is MNHNY and CDR2 is SVGAGI in the germline V gene (reference sequence). CDR3 length: 15 amino acids. The CDR3 DNA sequence: TGTGCCAGCAGTTACTCTTGGGACTACCAAGATACGCAGTATTTT. Its protein is CASSYSWDYQDTQYF.

V usage is TRBV9 and J usage is TRBJ2-1; 9 bases are a match to TRBD2. Trimming cost V 3 bases and J 2 bases; bases outside gene matches: 3. Germline V CDR1 and CDR2: SGDLS, YYNGEE. This CDR3 spans 15 amino acids. The CDR3, as DNA: TGTGCCAGCAGCGGCAGACTAGCGGCCTACAATGAGCAGTTCTTC. Translating it yields CASSGRLAAYNEQFF.

The gene calls are TRBV6-5 and TRBJ1-1, with 9 positions matching TRBD1. CDR1 is MNHEY, CDR2 SVGAGI, per germline. V trimming: 4 bases; J trimming: 4 bases; junction bases outside the gene matches: 7. CDR3 length: 15 residues. The CDR3 reads CASSSYRGPGTEAFF. The CDR3 DNA reads as TGTGCCAGCAGTTCCTACAGGGGGCCGGGCACTGAAGCTTTCTTT.

This chain links TRBV29-1 with TRBJ1-4, with D possibly TRBD1 on 5 matching bases. Trimming removed 6 bases at V and 5 bases at J, with 13 bases between. Germline V gives CDR1 SQVTM, CDR2 ANQGSEA. This CDR3 contains 13 residues. CDR3 DNA sequence: TGCAGCGTGGGACTGAACCTGAATGAAAAACTGTTTTTT. Amino acid sequence: CSVGLNLNEKLFF.

The gene calls are TRBV11-2 and TRBJ2-3; 13 positions agree with TRBD2. This CDR3 has 14 amino acids. The V and J ends lost 6 bases and 4 bases, in that order; junction bases with no gene match: 1. Germline CDR1 SGHAT, CDR2 FQNNGV. The DNA for the CDR3 is TGTGCCAGCAGACTAGCGGGAGGGCCAGATACGCAGTATTTT. This gives the protein CASRLAGGPDTQYF. Combining the CDR3 with reference TRBV11-2 and TRBJ2-3 gives the whole variable domain EAGVAQSPRYKIIEKRQSVAFWCNPISGHATLYWYQQILGQGPKLLIQFQNNGVVDDSQLPKDRFSAERLKGVDSTLKIQPAKLEDSAVYLCASRLAGGPDTQYFGPGTRLTVL.

J is TRBJ1-1 and V is TRBV7-2, with TRBD1 matching over 7 bases. V lost 5 bases to trimming and J lost 0 bases; unmatched junction nucleotides: 9. Germline V gene lookup returns CDR1 SGHTA and CDR2 FQGNSA. This CDR3 has 16 amino acids. In nucleotides, the CDR3 is TGTGCCAGCAGCCCCTGGGGACAGCGGTTGAACACTGAAGCTTTCTTT. Its translation is CASSPWGQRLNTEAFF.

This clone was recorded once. This chain connects TRBV5-1 to TRBJ2-3, with 7 bases fitting TRBD2. With 0 bases clipped from V and 4 bases from J, the junction kept 8 bases outside the gene matches. CDR3 length: 16 residues. CDR1 and CDR2 from the germline V gene are SGHRS and YFSETQ. CDR3 sequence (DNA): TGCGCCAGCAGCTTGGAGGCGGGAGCAAGGGCAGATACGCAGTATTTT. Its translation is CASSLEAGARADTQYF.

This clone showed up just a few times. This chain uses TRBV19 with TRBJ2-1; TRBD2 agrees at 9 bases. The germline gives CDR1 LNHDA, CDR2 SQIVND (reference sequence). The CDR3 consists of 16 residues. Trimming took 7 bases from V and 5 from J; bases not matched to a gene: 12. CDR3 residues: CASNKGTSRAHNEQFF. In DNA, the CDR3 is TGTGCCAGTAACAAGGGGACTAGCCGGGCCCACAATGAGCAGTTCTTC.

The CDR3 nucleotides are TGTGCCAGCACAGGGGGGGCCAAAAACATTCAGTACTTC. Encoded protein: CASTGGAKNIQYF. The chain combines TRBV6-4 with TRBJ2-4, with D possibly being TRBD1 (7 bases). The CDR3 totals 13 residues. CDR1 and CDR2 from the germline V gene are MRHNA and SNTAGT. V dropped 7 bases and J dropped 1 base, with 8 bases sitting between them.

This clone was seen more than once but under ten times. The chain employs TRBV11-2 and TRBJ1-5; 8 positions agree with TRBD1. Germline CDR1 and CDR2: SGHAT and FQNNGV. The V and J ends lost 3 bases and 2 bases, in that order; junction bases with no gene match: 0. The CDR3 is 14 amino acids. Here the CDR3 reads CASSLDRGNQPQHF. CDR3 nucleotides: TGTGCCAGCAGCTTGGACAGGGGCAATCAGCCCCAGCATTTT.

Only a few counts were recorded for this clone. The CDR3 coding sequence is TGTGCCTGGAGTGTACCACTCGGGGGTCAGCCCCAGCATTTT. Amino acid sequence: CAWSVPLGGQPQHF. This chain joins TRBV30 and TRBJ1-5; TRBD1 is a possible D gene (5 bases). Between the trimmed V and J ends, which lost 0 bases and 6 bases, there was a span of 12 bases. Looked up from germline, CDR1 is GTSNPN and CDR2 is SVGIG (reference sequence). The CDR3 totals 14 residues.

The rearrangement joins TRBV7-2 to TRBJ2-7; D may be TRBD1 (6 bases). Germline CDR1 is SGHTA and CDR2 is FQGNSA. V gave up 5 bases and J gave up 1 base, with 15 bases separating them. The CDR3 consists of 15 residues. DNA for the CDR3: TGTGCCAGCAGCCCAGGGGCAGGTAAATCCTACGAGCAGTACTTC. Translated: CASSPGAGKSYEQYF.

This clone was counted only a few times. This chain connects TRBV7-2 to TRBJ2-5, with a tentative D call TRBD2 (6 bases). The CDR3 has 15 residues. Germline V gives CDR1 SGHTA, CDR2 FQGNSA. V was pared by 1 base and J by 4 bases, with 13 bases between. The CDR3 reads CASSLGGDPLETQYF. The CDR3 region has the DNA TGTGCCAGCAGCTTAGGGGGGGACCCCTTAGAGACCCAGTACTTC.